Below are 7 T cell receptor beta chains sequenced from a single sample in a study of identical twins (dated by TCRdb to the mid-2010s). Libraries were prepared through 5' RACE. The sequencing machine was an Illumina HiSeq 2000. TCRdb cleaned the public reads at Q25 with fastp, built clones with MiXCR and kept in-frame beta chains. CDR3 protein sequences are deduplicated, and each keeps its most common genes and DNA. The sample table shows 300,000 to 400,000 distinct CDR3 sequences, and about 9% are seen once. Of the sample, approximately 9.3% falls within the top ten clones. Input material: naive T cells sorted from blood. The sample's cell subset or site label, in plain terms: cells isolated with a human naive T-cell isolation kit. Receptor source: a woman aged 45-65 years in good health.

This clonotype was seen only a few times. This chain connects TRBV9 to TRBJ2-2; D might be TRBD2 (6 bases). The V end lost 3 bases, the J end lost 5 bases, and 17 bases lay between the germline ends. The CDR3 has 16 residues. Germline V gives CDR1 SGDLS, CDR2 YYNGEE. The DNA of the CDR3 is TGTGCCAGCAGCGACCACCGGGAGAGGGGTACCGGGGAGCTGTTTTTT. This codes for CASSDHRERGTGELFF. The full variable domain, with the rest looked up from reference TRBV9 and TRBJ2-2, is DSGVTQTPKHLITATGQRVTLRCSPRSGDLSVYWYQQSLDQGLQFLIQYYNGEERAKGNILERFSAQQFPDLHSELNLSSLELGDSALYFCASSDHRERGTGELFFGEGSRLTVL.

This clonotype has just a few counts. The V gene is TRBV12-3 or TRBV12-4, the J gene TRBJ1-3; 10 nucleotides align to TRBD1. The length of the CDR3 is 18 residues. Losses at the gene ends were 8 bases for V and 4 bases for J; bases not matched to a gene: 17. Here the CDR3 reads CASGQELGQGFKGNTIYF. The CDR3 DNA reads as TGTGCCAGCGGACAAGAATTGGGACAGGGGTTTAAAGGAAACACCATATATTTT.

This clonotype showed up just a few times. The genes are TRBV10-1 and TRBJ2-3; 11 bases match TRBD2. The germline gives CDR1 WNHNN, CDR2 SYGVQD (reference sequence). Unmatched junction bases numbered 10, after V lost 6 bases and J lost 2 bases. The CDR3 covers 17 residues. CDR3 residues: CASSDGTSGTPTDTQYF. CDR3 DNA sequence: TGCGCCAGCAGCGACGGGACTAGCGGTACTCCCACAGATACGCAGTATTTT.

This clonotype was counted at least ten times. J is TRBJ1-1 and V is TRBV12-3 or TRBV12-4, with D maybe TRBD1 (5 bases). The CDR3 contains 13 residues. With 7 bases removed from V and 4 bases from J, the gap between germline ends came to 13 bases. The CDR3 protein is CASITGWSTEAFF. The CDR3 DNA is TGTGCCAGCATTACAGGCTGGTCCACTGAAGCTTTCTTT.

This clonotype came up a few times. This sequence joins TRBV7-2 and TRBJ2-3; unclear D gene. V lost 1 base, J lost 1 base, and 9 bases lay in between. The CDR3 sequence is 15 residues long. The germline CDR1 and CDR2 sequences are SGHTA and FQGNSA. The DNA of the CDR3 is TGTGCCAGCAGCTTAGGGACCCATCGCACAGATACGCAGTATTTT. Its protein is CASSLGTHRTDTQYF.

In its sample, this clonotype was seen many times. Written as DNA, the CDR3 is TGCGCCAGCAGCTGGGGCTGGGGATTGGCCCTCTACGAGCAGTACTTC. It translates to CASSWGWGLALYEQYF. The chain combines TRBV5-1 with TRBJ2-7; a possible D gene is TRBD1 (5 bases). The CDR3 contains 16 residues. V lost 3 bases and J 3 bases, leaving 19 bases between the germline ends. Germline CDR1 and CDR2: SGHRS and YFSETQ.

This clonotype has more than one count but fewer than ten. The chain combines TRBV20-1 with TRBJ2-1; D gene ambiguous. Germline CDR1 DFQATT, CDR2 SNEGSKA (reference sequence). The CDR3 runs to 11 residues. The V end lost 4 bases, the J end lost 10 bases, and 11 bases lay between the germline ends. CDR3 in amino acids: CSAKVRSEQFF. In DNA form, the CDR3 reads TGCAGTGCTAAAGTGAGAAGCGAGCAGTTCTTC.